A selection of T cell receptor beta chains follows, all from one sample in a study of T-cell memory formation after mild COVID-19. TCRdb re-called the 5' RACE reads with MiXCR, one entry per CDR3 protein. The table lists around 400,000 distinct CDR3 sequences, roughly 24% of them singletons. The sample consisted of PBMCs or a T cell subset sorted from them (not recorded which). Receptors were obtained from an adult woman who had mild COVID-19 (a few samples of this study predate the infection). Cell type and time point are not known. CDR3s include the opening cysteine and the closing phenylalanine or tryptophan. The D gene is left open where the match is weak. Clone size is stated in some rows and not others, as once, few, many or a class when expanded.

j_gene	len	d_gene	v_gene	abundance	CDR3aa	CDR3nt
TRBJ1-5	17	NA	TRBV30	few	CAWSVSRPGRFNQPQHF	TGTGCCTGGAGTGTCTCTCGTCCAGGGAGGTTCAATCAGCCCCAGCATTTT
TRBJ2-1	12	NA	TRBV27	many	CASSSSGAREVF	TGTGCCAGCAGTAGCTCAGGGGCAAGGGAGGTCTTC
TRBJ2-7	19	TRBD2	TRBV14	NA	CASSQDGGLAGGSSYEQYF	TGTGCCAGCAGCCAAGATGGGGGACTAGCGGGGGGTAGCTCCTACGAGCAGTACTTC
TRBJ2-1	13	NA	TRBV12-3/TRBV12-4	few	CASKNTGSNEQFF	TGTGCCAGCAAGAATACAGGGTCCAATGAGCAGTTCTTC
TRBJ2-2	15	TRBD1	TRBV7-7	NA	CASSASDRGSGELFF	TGTGCCAGCAGCGCCTCGGACAGGGGGAGCGGGGAGCTGTTTTTT
TRBJ2-5	14	NA	TRBV12-3/TRBV12-4	NA	CASSPRGPGETQYF	TGTGCCAGCAGTCCTCGTGGTCCGGGGGAGACCCAGTACTTC
TRBJ1-1	13	NA	TRBV9	NA	CASSPVKKGTAFF	TGTGCCAGCAGCCCGGTTAAAAAGGGTACAGCTTTCTTT
TRBJ2-2	17	NA	TRBV3-1	NA	CASSPEAPTSNTGELFF	TGTGCCAGCAGCCCCGAAGCGCCGACTTCGAACACCGGGGAGCTGTTTTTT
TRBJ1-2	12	NA	TRBV6-6	NA	CASLRGRYGYTF	TGTGCCAGCCTCAGGGGACGCTATGGCTACACCTTC
TRBJ2-3	16	TRBD2	TRBV11-1	NA	CASSSREAGSTDTQYF	TGTGCCAGCAGCTCCCGAGAAGCGGGGAGCACAGATACGCAGTATTTT
TRBJ2-1	12	NA	TRBV29-1	NA	CSVLGDSDEQFF	TGCAGCGTTTTAGGGGACTCCGATGAGCAGTTCTTC
TRBJ2-2	14	TRBD2	TRBV7-9	NA	CASSSRGELGELFF	TGTGCCAGCAGCTCCCGGGGGGAGCTCGGGGAGCTGTTTTTT
TRBJ2-5	16	NA	TRBV6-5	NA	CASSYSVFWGQETQYF	TGTGCCAGCAGTTACTCGGTTTTCTGGGGACAAGAGACCCAGTACTTC
TRBJ1-6	12	NA	TRBV5-5	many	CASSLQNSPLHF	TGTGCCAGCAGCTTGCAGAATTCACCCCTCCACTTT
TRBJ2-1	18	TRBD2	TRBV27	many	CASTRTSGSLVTNNEQFF	TGTGCCAGCACCCGGACTAGCGGGAGCCTGGTGACAAACAATGAGCAGTTCTTC
TRBJ1-2	14	NA	TRBV12-3/TRBV12-4	NA	CASSFARRKYGYTF	TGTGCCAGCAGTTTCGCCCGACGGAAGTATGGCTACACCTTC
TRBJ2-1	17	TRBD1	TRBV7-8	few	CASSHKTGRGLGDEQFF	TGTGCCAGCAGCCATAAGACAGGGCGAGGGTTAGGGGATGAGCAGTTCTTC
TRBJ1-2	15	TRBD1	TRBV5-1	NA	CASSPSTGVEYGYTF	TGCGCCAGCAGCCCTTCGACAGGGGTGGAATATGGCTACACCTTC
TRBJ2-3	14	NA	TRBV12-3/TRBV12-4	few	CASSLMRDGDTQYF	TGTGCCAGCAGTTTGATGCGGGATGGGGATACGCAGTATTTT
TRBJ2-3	16	TRBD2	TRBV7-9	NA	CASSLGEGPTVDTQYF	TGTGCCAGCAGCTTGGGGGAGGGGCCCACGGTAGATACGCAGTATTTT
TRBJ2-1	13	NA	TRBV5-4	few	CASGSTQVNEQFF	TGTGCCAGCGGATCGACTCAGGTCAATGAGCAGTTCTTC
TRBJ2-7	16	TRBD2	TRBV7-9	few	CASSHEGGPMVGEQYF	TGTGCCAGCAGCCACGAGGGAGGGCCCATGGTAGGCGAGCAGTACTTC
TRBJ1-3	16	NA	TRBV4-1	NA	CASSQGIGRVGDTIYF	TGCGCCAGCAGCCAAGGGATAGGGAGAGTCGGAGACACCATATATTTT
TRBJ2-5	15	TRBD2	TRBV6-2/TRBV6-3	NA	CASTFSGGRTETQYF	TGTGCCAGCACCTTCAGCGGGGGACGTACGGAGACCCAGTACTTC
TRBJ2-2	16	NA	TRBV5-1	few	CASRPGNRENTGELFF	TGCGCCAGCAGGCCAGGGAACAGAGAAAACACCGGGGAGCTGTTTTTT
TRBJ2-3	17	TRBD2	TRBV7-2	NA	CASSKYSLAGNTDTQYF	TGTGCCAGCAGCAAATACTCACTAGCGGGGAACACAGATACGCAGTATTTT
TRBJ1-2	17	NA	TRBV28	NA	CASSTHSTGRQRYGYTF	TGTGCCAGCAGTACACATTCGACAGGTCGGCAGCGCTATGGCTACACCTTC
TRBJ2-3	14	NA	TRBV27	NA	CASSYRGYTDTQYF	TGTGCCAGCAGTTACAGAGGATACACAGATACGCAGTATTTT
TRBJ1-1	13	NA	TRBV5-1	few	CASGLNSNTEAFF	TGCGCCAGCGGACTTAACAGCAACACTGAAGCTTTCTTT
TRBJ2-4	16	NA	TRBV2	NA	CANTRRPGMAKNIQYF	TGTGCCAACACCCGCCGCCCAGGGATGGCCAAAAACATTCAGTACTTC
TRBJ2-2	16	NA	TRBV7-9	few	CASKKTGQANTGELFF	TGTGCCAGCAAAAAGACGGGGCAGGCGAACACCGGGGAGCTGTTTTTT
TRBJ2-7	9	NA	TRBV5-8	NA	CASSWEQYF	TGTGCCAGCAGCTGGGAGCAGTACTTC
TRBJ2-1	16	TRBD2	TRBV11-2	NA	CASSLVQRGAYNEQFF	TGTGCCAGCAGCTTAGTACAGCGGGGAGCCTACAATGAGCAGTTCTTC
TRBJ2-7	14	TRBD2	TRBV12-3/TRBV12-4	few	CASSSGAPAYEQYF	TGTGCCAGCAGTAGCGGGGCCCCTGCCTACGAGCAGTACTTC
TRBJ2-7	14	NA	TRBV12-3/TRBV12-4	few	CASSPRPRAPEQYF	TGTGCCAGCAGTCCTAGGCCACGAGCGCCCGAGCAGTACTTC
TRBJ2-2	15	TRBD1	TRBV7-2	few	CASSPQGAVTGELFF	TGTGCCAGCAGCCCTCAGGGGGCCGTTACCGGGGAGCTGTTTTTT
TRBJ1-2	14	NA	TRBV6-2/TRBV6-3	NA	CASRTQGTSYGYTF	TGTGCCAGCAGAACACAGGGCACGAGCTATGGCTACACCTTC
TRBJ2-3	16	TRBD2	TRBV6-5	NA	CASRPGLADTVDTQYF	TGTGCCAGCAGACCTGGACTAGCGGACACAGTAGATACGCAGTATTTT
TRBJ2-3	17	TRBD2	TRBV5-1	few	CASSLRTSGSSTDTQYF	TGCGCCAGCAGCCTCCGGACTAGCGGGAGTAGCACAGATACGCAGTATTTT
TRBJ2-7	13	TRBD1	TRBV5-1	many	CASSTDRAYEQYF	TGCGCCAGCAGCACGGACAGGGCCTACGAGCAGTACTTC
TRBJ2-2	16	TRBD2	TRBV7-9	few	CASSIPSGRNTGELFF	TGTGCCAGCAGCATTCCTAGCGGGAGAAACACCGGGGAGCTGTTTTTT
TRBJ1-2	11	NA	TRBV24-1	few	CATGTELGYTF	TGTGCCACCGGGACGGAGCTTGGCTACACCTTC
TRBJ2-7	15	NA	TRBV18	few	CASSPPEGSAYEQYF	TGTGCCAGCTCACCACCTGAGGGTAGCGCCTACGAGCAGTACTTC
TRBJ1-6	14	NA	TRBV20-1	NA	CSARIGGINSPLHF	TGCAGTGCTAGAATAGGCGGGATTAATTCACCCCTCCACTTT
TRBJ2-5	13	NA	TRBV7-9	NA	CASSLAFGETQYF	TGTGCCAGCAGCTTAGCTTTCGGGGAGACCCAGTACTTC
TRBJ1-2	13	NA	TRBV2	NA	CASSDRVGSGYTF	TGTGCCAGCAGTGACAGGGTTGGGTCGGGCTACACCTTC
TRBJ2-6	18	TRBD1	TRBV7-6	NA	CASSLVPAGGPGANVLTF	TGTGCCAGCAGCTTAGTGCCCGCAGGGGGCCCTGGGGCCAACGTCCTGACTTTC
TRBJ1-2	15	NA	TRBV7-2	few	CASSLAAGNNYGYTF	TGTGCCAGCAGCTTAGCAGCAGGGAATAACTATGGCTACACCTTC
TRBJ2-5	19	TRBD1	TRBV24-1	NA	CATSDWRGVDRGHLETQYF	TGTGCCACCAGTGATTGGCGGGGTGTGGACAGGGGACATTTAGAGACCCAGTACTTC
TRBJ2-2	17	TRBD2	TRBV20-1	NA	CSAALGLAGGVTGELFF	TGCAGTGCCGCACTGGGACTAGCGGGAGGGGTCACCGGGGAGCTGTTTTTT
TRBJ2-5	16	NA	TRBV25-1	many	CASSEPLLTSGETQYF	TGTGCCAGCAGTGAGCCGCTGTTGACTTCCGGGGAGACCCAGTACTTC
TRBJ2-7	18	TRBD2	TRBV5-1	NA	CASSLGLAGVPAGYEQYF	TGCGCCAGCAGCTTGGGACTAGCGGGAGTCCCCGCCGGCTACGAGCAGTACTTC